These 8 T cell receptor beta chains were sequenced from one sample in a study of cytomegalovirus exposure and HLA in healthy donors. 60 Vbeta and 13 Jbeta primers were used in PCR. Profiling relied on immunoSEQ multiplex PCR, and the TCRdb table lists in-frame clones only, not all of them. The table has 200,000 or so clones, 65% to 90% seen once; the top ten hold less than 7%. What was sequenced was PBMCs. Source of these receptors: a man in his forties or fifties in good health and CMV-seropositive.

The J gene is TRBJ2-5, the V gene TRBV6-6, with D tentatively TRBD1 (5 bases). Per the germline V gene, CDR1 is MNHNY and CDR2 is SVGAGI (reference sequence). The CDR3 extends over 14 amino acids. V was cut by 6 bases and J by 3 bases, with 14 bases left in between. The CDR3 DNA follows: TGTGCCAGCAGACCGCAGGGCAGTAAAGAGACCCAGTACTTC. Residues: CASRPQGSKETQYF.

V gene TRBV4-3 combines with J gene TRBJ2-6, with a possible D match to TRBD1 (5 bases). Germline loops: CDR1 LGHNA, CDR2 YSLEER. Trimming removed 1 base from V and 3 bases from J, with 10 bases in between. There are 16 residues in the CDR3. As DNA, the CDR3 is TGCGCCAGCAGCCAAGGCTTAGGGGTTGGGGCCAACGTCCTGACTTTC. It is translated as CASSQGLGVGANVLTF.

This clone was seen more than once but under ten times. The chain couples TRBV29-1 to TRBJ2-7; TRBD1 matches 10 bases. Germline CDR1 SQVTM, CDR2 ANQGSEA. The trim removed 7 bases at V and 3 bases at J, leaving 9 bases unmatched. The length of the CDR3 is 14 residues. In DNA, the CDR3 is TGCAGCGCGGCCGGGACAGGGGACCTCTACGAGCAGTACTTC. Its protein product is CSAAGTGDLYEQYF.

V usage is TRBV4-1 and J usage is TRBJ2-2, with a tentative D call TRBD2 (6 bases). V dropped 1 base and J dropped 7 bases, with 16 bases sitting between them. CDR1 is MGHRA, CDR2 YSYEKL, per germline. The CDR3 consists of 16 residues. This CDR3 reads CASSQGGGYAGGELFF. CDR3 coding DNA: TGCGCCAGCAGCCAAGGAGGAGGGTACGCCGGCGGGGAGCTGTTTTTT.

The rearrangement joins TRBV27 to TRBJ1-1; D possibly corresponds to TRBD1 (6 bases). V was trimmed by 3 bases and J by 2 bases, leaving 10 bases between them. The CDR3 covers 14 residues. Germline V CDR1 and CDR2: MNHEY, SMNVEV (reference sequence). This CDR3 is CASSLLGGNTEAFF. DNA for the CDR3: TGTGCCAGCAGTTTGTTAGGGGGAAACACTGAAGCTTTCTTT.

The chain has TRBV5-8 and TRBJ1-2, with D possibly matching TRBD1 (5 bases). Germline CDR1 and CDR2: SGHTS and YDEGEE. CDR3 size: 14 residues. V was cut by 2 bases and J by 4 bases, with 12 bases left in between. CDR3 region: CASSLGLQGYGYTF. As DNA, the CDR3 is TGTGCCAGCAGCTTAGGCCTCCAGGGCTATGGCTACACCTTC. The variable domain in full, with the rest retrieved from reference TRBV5-8 and TRBJ1-2, is EAGVTQSPTHLIKTRGQQATLRCSPISGHTSVYWYQQALGLGLQFLLWYDEGEERNRGNFPPRFSGRQFPNYSSELNVNALELEDSALYLCASSLGLQGYGYTFGSGTRLTVV.

CDR3 nucleotides: TGTGCCAGCAGTGTGGCAGGGGGGATTTATGGCTACACCTTC. Protein sequence: CASSVAGGIYGYTF. The V gene is TRBV2, the J gene TRBJ1-2, with 7 nucleotides matching TRBD1. Trimming took 4 bases from V and 5 from J; bases not matched to a gene: 7. CDR3 size: 14 residues. Germline V gene lookup returns CDR1 SNHLY and CDR2 FYNNEI.

J is TRBJ1-2 and V is TRBV27; the D gene is possibly TRBD1 (6 bases). The CDR3 loop spans 14 amino acids. Germline assignment: CDR1 MNHEY and CDR2 SMNVEV (reference sequence). The V gene lost 7 bases and the J gene lost 3 bases, with 15 bases spanning the gap. CDR3 sequence (DNA): TGTGCCAGCACTCGTTCCGGGGGGCACTATGGCTACACCTTC. As protein: CASTRSGGHYGYTF.